This is a list of T cell receptor beta chains from one sample in a study of CD8 T cells in Susac syndrome. Using its own MiXCR run on the immunoSEQ multiplex PCR reads, TCRdb lists one record per CDR3 protein. The data show some 200,000 distinct CDR3 sequences, with around 95% seen just once and 0.15% to 0.2% held by the top ten. Sequencing used CD8+ T cells from PBMCs. Receptors were obtained from a human donor with Susac syndrome. Each CDR3 is given without its conserved first and last residue. Fields, in order: CDR3 length, V gene, clone size, J gene, CDR3 protein. Size tells how often a clone was seen (once, few, many) or the class of an expanded clone, and some rows leave it out.

length: 11
V: TRBV12-3/TRBV12-4
size: .
J: TRBJ1-1
CDR3: ASSSGEEDEAF

length: 14
V: TRBV9
size: .
J: TRBJ2-1
CDR3: ASSVSGGSSYNEQF

length: 12
V: TRBV6-5
size: .
J: TRBJ1-2
CDR3: ASSYSEGADGYT

length: 13
V: TRBV3-1
size: .
J: TRBJ2-1
CDR3: ASSPPGLPYNEQF

length: 12
V: TRBV25-1
size: .
J: TRBJ2-1
CDR3: ASSEYPGGTEQF

length: 12
V: TRBV29-1
size: .
J: TRBJ1-5
CDR3: SGTQGAHNQPQH

length: 14
V: TRBV9
size: .
J: TRBJ2-2
CDR3: ASSVSGDQNTGELF

length: 13
V: TRBV20-1
size: .
J: TRBJ2-7
CDR3: SARVLDRGAYEQY

length: 7
V: TRBV11-2
size: .
J: TRBJ1-1
CDR3: ASTGEAF

length: 12
V: TRBV6-5
size: .
J: TRBJ1-5
CDR3: ASSETQGNQPQH

length: 16
V: TRBV5-4
size: .
J: TRBJ2-5
CDR3: ASSLDYEITGDMETQY

length: 12
V: TRBV27
size: .
J: TRBJ1-1
CDR3: ASREDVMNTEAF

length: 11
V: TRBV20-1
size: .
J: TRBJ1-1
CDR3: SASLVGDTEAF

length: 14
V: TRBV21-1
size: .
J: TRBJ2-3
CDR3: ASSKEAEVNTDTQY

length: 8
V: TRBV20-1
size: .
J: TRBJ2-1
CDR3: SAMLGEQF

length: 13
V: TRBV13
size: .
J: TRBJ2-1
CDR3: ASSLTSGRANEQF

length: 12
V: TRBV27
size: few
J: TRBJ1-5
CDR3: ASSYRGSNQPQH

length: 11
V: TRBV12-3/TRBV12-4
size: .
J: TRBJ1-1
CDR3: ASSSLKDTEAF

length: 11
V: TRBV30
size: .
J: TRBJ1-1
CDR3: AWKATMNTEAF

length: 13
V: TRBV2
size: .
J: TRBJ2-1
CDR3: ASQEGAVPYNEQF

length: 11
V: TRBV18
size: .
J: TRBJ1-2
CDR3: ASSPYATDGYT

length: 12
V: TRBV12-3/TRBV12-4
size: .
J: TRBJ2-3
CDR3: ASSSSSHTDTQY

length: 11
V: TRBV3-1
size: .
J: TRBJ2-3
CDR3: ASRAASTDTQY

length: 12
V: TRBV29-1
size: .
J: TRBJ1-1
CDR3: SVLDRGRRTEAF

length: 14
V: TRBV6-1
size: .
J: TRBJ2-2
CDR3: ASSEARGTYTGELF

length: 11
V: TRBV27
size: .
J: TRBJ2-7
CDR3: ASSLLATYEQY

length: 12
V: TRBV4-2
size: .
J: TRBJ2-1
CDR3: ASSQGERFNEQF

length: 14
V: TRBV2
size: .
J: TRBJ2-7
CDR3: ASSESGGGASYEQY

length: 13
V: TRBV28
size: .
J: TRBJ2-7
CDR3: ASSLKAGGIYEQY

length: 11
V: TRBV29-1
size: .
J: TRBJ1-2
CDR3: SVTLEGSNGYT

length: 14
V: TRBV4-1
size: .
J: TRBJ2-1
CDR3: ASSHLLADSYNEQF

length: 12
V: TRBV2
size: .
J: TRBJ2-1
CDR3: ASKDSGAGNEQF

length: 14
V: TRBV18
size: .
J: TRBJ2-3
CDR3: ASSPQAPANTDTQY

length: 12
V: TRBV18
size: once
J: TRBJ1-6
CDR3: ASSPPGANSPLH

length: 15
V: TRBV18
size: .
J: TRBJ2-5
CDR3: ASSPPRQGLYQETQY

length: 9
V: TRBV28
size: .
J: TRBJ2-1
CDR3: ASSSQEEQF

length: 18
V: TRBV13
size: .
J: TRBJ2-7
CDR3: ASSSRKGLAGGPTPYEQY

length: 10
V: TRBV5-4
size: .
J: TRBJ1-1
CDR3: ASSFMNTEAF

length: 12
V: TRBV14
size: .
J: TRBJ2-7
CDR3: ASSLSRVSGEQY

length: 14
V: TRBV28
size: .
J: TRBJ2-4
CDR3: ASSPTTDMAKNIQY

length: 16
V: TRBV4-2
size: once
J: TRBJ2-5
CDR3: ASSQEDPSAGGPKTQY

length: 10
V: TRBV4-1
size: .
J: TRBJ2-7
CDR3: ASSQVGYEQY

length: 11
V: TRBV12-3/TRBV12-4
size: .
J: TRBJ2-1
CDR3: ASSFLPGAEQF

length: 11
V: TRBV29-1
size: once
J: TRBJ2-7
CDR3: SVEGGTGGEQY

length: 12
V: TRBV3-1
size: .
J: TRBJ1-2
CDR3: ASSLRTALDGYT

length: 12
V: TRBV4-1
size: .
J: TRBJ2-5
CDR3: ASSQALVQETQY

length: 12
V: TRBV18
size: .
J: TRBJ2-7
CDR3: ASSPGTSGDEQY

length: 13
V: TRBV13
size: .
J: TRBJ2-7
CDR3: ASSLGGQGIYEQY

length: 10
V: TRBV2
size: .
J: TRBJ1-3
CDR3: ASRLPGNTIY

length: 12
V: TRBV7-9
size: .
J: TRBJ2-1
CDR3: ASRKGPSGDEQF